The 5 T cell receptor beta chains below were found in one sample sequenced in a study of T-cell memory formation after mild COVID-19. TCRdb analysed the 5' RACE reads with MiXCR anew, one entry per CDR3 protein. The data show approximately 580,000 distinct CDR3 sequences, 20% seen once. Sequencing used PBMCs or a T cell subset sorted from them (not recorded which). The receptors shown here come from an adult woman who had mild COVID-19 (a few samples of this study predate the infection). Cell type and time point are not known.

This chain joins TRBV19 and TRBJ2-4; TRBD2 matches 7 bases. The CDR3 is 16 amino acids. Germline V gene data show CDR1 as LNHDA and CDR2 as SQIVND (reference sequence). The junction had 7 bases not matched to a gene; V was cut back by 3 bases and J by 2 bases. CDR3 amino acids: CASSIPSGMTKNIQYF. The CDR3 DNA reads TGTGCCAGTAGTATCCCCAGCGGGATGACCAAAAACATTCAGTACTTC. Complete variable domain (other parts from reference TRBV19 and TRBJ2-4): DGGITQSPKYLFRKEGQNVTLSCEQNLNHDAMYWYRQDPGQGLRLIYYSQIVNDFQKGDIAEGYSVSREKKESFPLTVTSAQKNPTAFYLCASSIPSGMTKNIQYFGAGTRLSVL.

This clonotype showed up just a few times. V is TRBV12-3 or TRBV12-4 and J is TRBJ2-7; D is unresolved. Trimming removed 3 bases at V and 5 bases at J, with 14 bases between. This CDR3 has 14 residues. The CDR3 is CASSFGLGPHEQYF. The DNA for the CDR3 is TGTGCCAGCAGTTTTGGTTTGGGCCCCCACGAGCAGTACTTC.

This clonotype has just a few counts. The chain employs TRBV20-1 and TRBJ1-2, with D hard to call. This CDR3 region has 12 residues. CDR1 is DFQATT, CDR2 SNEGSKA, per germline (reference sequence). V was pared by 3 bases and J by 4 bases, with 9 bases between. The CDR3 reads CSARSGSYGYTF. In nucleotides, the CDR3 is TGCAGTGCTAGGTCGGGGTCCTATGGCTACACCTTC.

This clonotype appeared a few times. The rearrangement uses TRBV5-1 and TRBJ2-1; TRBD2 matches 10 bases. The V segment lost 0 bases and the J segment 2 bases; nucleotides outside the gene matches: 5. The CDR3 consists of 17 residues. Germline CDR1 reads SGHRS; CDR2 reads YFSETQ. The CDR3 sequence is CASSLARAGGPYNEQFF. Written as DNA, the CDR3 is TGCGCCAGCAGCTTGGCCAGAGCGGGGGGGCCCTACAATGAGCAGTTCTTC.

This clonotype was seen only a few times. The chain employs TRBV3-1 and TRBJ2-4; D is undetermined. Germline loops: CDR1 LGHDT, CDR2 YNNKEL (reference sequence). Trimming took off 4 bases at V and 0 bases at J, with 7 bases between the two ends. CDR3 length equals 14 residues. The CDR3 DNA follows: TGTGCCAGCAGCCGCAGGTTAGCCAAAAACATTCAGTACTTC. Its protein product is CASSRRLAKNIQYF. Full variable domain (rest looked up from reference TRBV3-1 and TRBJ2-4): DTAVSQTPKYLVTQMGNDKSIKCEQNLGHDTMYWYKQDSKKFLKIMFSYNNKELIINETVPNRFSPKSPDKAHLNLHINSLELGDSAVYFCASSRRLAKNIQYFGAGTRLSVL.